The entry that follows covers one T cell receptor beta chain sequence. Its antigen remains unidentified. V was clipped by 11 bases and J by 4 bases; unmatched bases: 12. Looked up from germline, CDR1 is ENHRY and CDR2 is SYGVKD. The CDR3 sequence is 15 residues long. TCR beta CDR3 amplification used RNA transcripts. RT-PCR in the first round used HTBI primers; a second-round multiplex PCR followed. TCRdb ran MiXCR on the multiplex PCR reads and lists one entry per CDR3 protein. Here the sample spans almost 750,000 distinct CDR3 sequences, 40% being singletons. The sample is drawn from a study of Graves' ophthalmopathy and Graves' hyperthyroidism. The wider study: The study drew peripheral blood at initial diagnosis, before any treatment. Study conclusions and caveats: Most expanded clonotypes from thyroid (those above 0.001 frequency) were also found in blood.

Each donor who had ophthalmopathy showed moderate-to-severe activity, a CAS of ≥3, a NOSPECS of ≥4, and a duration under 3 months. Sampling about 9.7 ml of fresh peripheral blood provided the PBMCs. The sample comprised peripheral blood. The receptor's source is an adult man with Graves' ophthalmopathy. The V call is TRBV10-3, the J call TRBJ1-5, with 9 bases aligning to TRBD1. CDR3 residues: CAAHRGQGQNQPQHF. The CDR3 DNA reads as TGTGCCGCCCACAGGGGGCAAGGGCAAAATCAGCCCCAGCATTTT.